Shown below are 25 T cell receptor beta chains from a single sample sequenced in a study of CD8 T cells in Susac syndrome. The RNA input was roughly 0.45 to 1 ug, and it was reverse transcribed with random hexamers. TCRdb passed the immunoSEQ multiplex PCR reads through MiXCR, listing each CDR3 protein once. The table shows around 69,000 distinct CDR3 sequences, with under 96% occurring only once. The sequenced sample consisted of CD4+ T cells from PBMCs. The receptors here all came from a human donor with multiple sclerosis.

This clonotype was seen more than once but under ten times. The chain employs TRBV30 and TRBJ1-1, with 8 nucleotides matching TRBD1. Germline CDR1 reads GTSNPN; CDR2 reads SVGIG (reference sequence). The CDR3 contains 13 residues. The junction had 5 bases not matched to a gene; V was cut back by 5 bases and J by 3 bases. This chain's CDR3 is CAWVDRVDTEAFF. As DNA, the CDR3 is TGTGCCTGGGTGGACAGGGTCGACACTGAAGCTTTCTTT.

The CDR3 protein is CASSQRVGQGPQAFF. In nucleotides, the CDR3 is TGTGCCAGCAGCCAAAGGGTAGGCCAAGGCCCTCAAGCTTTCTTT. V gene TRBV14 combines with J gene TRBJ1-1; no clear D. This CDR3 contains 15 residues. In germline, CDR1 is SGHDN, CDR2 FVKESK. V was cut by 2 bases and J by 9 bases, with 19 bases left in between.

The V call is TRBV29-1, the J call TRBJ1-3; D not resolved. The germline gives CDR1 SQVTM, CDR2 ANQGSEA. This CDR3 region has 13 residues. V was trimmed by 4 bases and J by 2 bases, leaving 9 bases between them. CDR3 DNA: TGCAGCGTTGGGAGATATCCTGGAAACACCATATATTTT. As protein: CSVGRYPGNTIYF.

The gene calls are TRBV5-1 and TRBJ1-6; tentatively, D is TRBD1 (6 bases). CDR3 length: 13 amino acids. V lost 9 bases and J 6 bases, leaving 13 bases between the germline ends. In germline, CDR1 is SGHRS, CDR2 YFSETQ. This CDR3 is CATRGQINSPLHF. As DNA, the CDR3 is TGCGCCACCCGAGGACAGATTAATTCACCCCTCCACTTT.

The chain has TRBV5-4 and TRBJ2-1; no clear D gene. The CDR3 has 15 amino acids. Trimming stripped 3 bases from V and 1 base from J, with 11 bases between. CDR1 is SGHNT, CDR2 YYREEE, per germline (reference sequence). Here the CDR3 reads CASSSDANSYNEQFF. The CDR3 bases are TGTGCCAGCAGCTCGGACGCGAATTCCTACAATGAGCAGTTCTTC.

The chain employs TRBV29-1 and TRBJ2-2; D is unresolved. Trimming pared 4 bases from V and 4 bases from J, leaving 10 bases between. Per germline, CDR1 SQVTM and CDR2 ANQGSEA. This CDR3 has 13 residues. CDR3 DNA: TGCAGCGTTGCCCCAGTTACCACCGGGGAGCTGTTTTTT. It yields the protein CSVAPVTTGELFF.

The chain carries TRBV18 and TRBJ2-7; the D is unclear. Germline loops: CDR1 KGHSH, CDR2 LQKENI. V shed 2 bases and J shed 2 bases, with 7 bases lying between them. This CDR3 comprises 13 residues. CDR3 coding DNA: TGTGCCAGCTCACCAGAGACGACCTACGAGCAGTACTTC. Translated, it gives CASSPETTYEQYF.

V is TRBV12-3 or TRBV12-4 and J is TRBJ1-2, with 7 positions matching TRBD1. Trimming at V came to 6 bases and at J to 2 bases, leaving 3 bases not matched to a gene. The CDR3 has 13 residues. The CDR3: CASSRGQNYGYTF. The CDR3 DNA is TGTGCCAGCAGCCGGGGACAGAACTATGGCTACACCTTC.

The sample holds a few counts of this clonotype. The gene calls are TRBV29-1 and TRBJ1-1, with no clear D. The CDR3 is 11 residues long. V was trimmed by 6 bases and J by 4 bases, leaving 9 bases between them. CDR1 is SQVTM, CDR2 ANQGSEA, per germline. As DNA, the CDR3 is TGCAGCGTGCGATCGTCCACTGAAGCTTTCTTT. It codes for CSVRSSTEAFF.

This chain links TRBV25-1 with TRBJ2-7; D is unresolved. CDR1 is MGHDK and CDR2 is SYGVNS in the germline V gene. Trimming removed 1 base at V and 3 bases at J, with 7 bases between. The CDR3 length is 13 residues. The CDR3 reads CASSELGSYEQYF. The DNA for the CDR3 is TGTGCCAGCAGTGAATTGGGCAGCTACGAGCAGTACTTC.

The chain carries TRBV6-2 or TRBV6-3 and TRBJ2-1; D unresolved. V was clipped by 2 bases and J by 9 bases, with 11 bases between them. Germline assignment: CDR1 MNHEY and CDR2 SVGEGT. CDR3 size: 13 residues. CDR3 DNA: TGTGCCAGCAGTTACGTAGGATTAGTTGAGCAGTTCTTC. Amino acid sequence: CASSYVGLVEQFF.

The rearrangement joins TRBV13 to TRBJ2-5; D possibly corresponds to TRBD2 (5 bases). Germline V gene sequence: CDR1 PRHDT, CDR2 FYEKMQ (reference sequence). V gave up 5 bases and J gave up 3 bases, with 10 bases separating them. The CDR3 extends over 13 amino acids. The CDR3 DNA reads TGTGCCAGCAGCCTCGGACTGGAAGAGACCCAGTACTTC. This codes for CASSLGLEETQYF.

This clonotype was observed a single time. The chain links TRBV5-1 to TRBJ2-2; D gene uncertain. Trimming took off 1 base at V and 6 bases at J, with 10 bases between the two ends. CDR3 length equals 14 residues. The germline CDR1 and CDR2 sequences are SGHRS and YFSETQ. CDR3 coding DNA: TGCGCCAGCAGCTTGAACTCTGGGTCCGGGGAGCTGTTTTTT. Translated, it gives CASSLNSGSGELFF.

This chain uses TRBV29-1 with TRBJ1-2; a possible D gene is TRBD1 (6 bases). V dropped 5 bases and J dropped 13 bases, with 8 bases sitting between them. The CDR3 consists of 8 residues. Germline loops: CDR1 SQVTM, CDR2 ANQGSEA. DNA for the CDR3: TGCAGCGTTACAGGGACCACCTTC. This gives the protein CSVTGTTF.

The V gene is TRBV19, the J gene TRBJ2-1; 10 bases line up with TRBD1. The CDR3 spans 13 residues. V lost 7 bases, J lost 7 bases, and 4 bases stayed unmatched. Germline V lookup: CDR1 LNHDA, CDR2 SQIVND (reference sequence). CDR3 DNA: TGTGCCAGTACCCCGGACAGGGGGAATGAGCAGTTCTTC. This translates into CASTPDRGNEQFF.

The gene calls are TRBV28 and TRBJ1-2; D unresolved. CDR1 and CDR2 (germline): MDHEN, SYDVKM. V was cut by 6 bases and J by 4 bases, with 15 bases left in between. The CDR3 extends over 14 amino acids. The CDR3 protein is CASSPFDTLYGYTF. CDR3 coding DNA: TGTGCCAGCAGCCCATTCGACACTCTCTATGGCTACACCTTC.

The gene calls are TRBV12-3 or TRBV12-4 and TRBJ2-5; D could derive from TRBD1 or TRBD2 (5 bases each). V lost 6 bases to trimming and J lost 5 bases, with 13 bases between them. The CDR3 covers 13 residues. In DNA form, the CDR3 reads TGTGCCAGCAGGGGGGTCCACCGGGAGACCCAGTACTTC. Encoded protein: CASRGVHRETQYF.

This chain uses TRBV5-1 with TRBJ2-1; 9 nucleotides match TRBD1. CDR3 size: 14 residues. Per the germline V gene, CDR1 is SGHRS and CDR2 is YFSETQ. The ends lost 0 bases at V and 8 bases at J; junction bases unmatched: 3. The DNA of the CDR3 is TGCGCCAGCAGCTTGGTTAGGACAGGGGATGAGCAGTTCTTC. Its translation is CASSLVRTGDEQFF. Using reference TRBV5-1 and TRBJ2-1 for the parts outside the CDR3, the full variable domain is KAGVTQTPRYLIKTRGQQVTLSCSPISGHRSVSWYQQTPGQGLQFLFEYFSETQRNKGNFPGRFSGRQFSNSRSEMNVSTLELGDSALYLCASSLVRTGDEQFFGPGTRLTVL.

This clonotype was seen only once. The chain joins TRBV12-3 or TRBV12-4 to TRBJ1-6; 7 bases line up with TRBD1. Trimming removed 6 bases from V and 2 bases from J; junction bases left unmatched: 10. The CDR3 is made up of 17 amino acids. CDR3 in amino acids: CASSPGTATTYNSPLHF. The CDR3 bases are TGTGCCAGCAGCCCTGGGACAGCAACCACCTATAATTCACCCCTCCACTTT.

This clonotype was found once. The chain employs TRBV10-3 and TRBJ2-7, with D possibly TRBD1 on 6 matching bases. Between the trimmed V and J ends, which lost 6 bases and 2 bases, there was a span of 11 bases. The CDR3 is made up of 13 amino acids. Germline V gene data show CDR1 as ENHRY and CDR2 as SYGVKD. The CDR3 DNA is TGTGCCATCAGGCAAGGACAGACCTACGAGCAGTACTTC. Translated: CAIRQGQTYEQYF.

The chain has TRBV11-2 and TRBJ2-1, with 10 bases that match TRBD2. V was pared by 5 bases and J by 10 bases, with 11 bases of the junction left unmatched. The CDR3 totals 15 residues. CDR1 and CDR2 (germline): SGHAT, FQNNGV. The CDR3 DNA sequence: TGTGCCAGCAGCCCGCAGCGACTAGCGGGTGGAGAGCAGTTCTTC. Translating gives CASSPQRLAGGEQFF.

The V and J genes are TRBV2 and TRBJ2-3, with D uncertain. Trimming took off 7 bases at V and 0 bases at J, with 5 bases between the two ends. This CDR3 comprises 12 residues. Germline assignment: CDR1 SNHLY and CDR2 FYNNEI. CDR3 bases: TGTGCCAGCACCTTCAGCACAGATACGCAGTATTTT. This sequence encodes CASTFSTDTQYF.

The chain links TRBV20-1 to TRBJ1-5; TRBD1 is a possible D gene (6 bases). This CDR3 is built from 14 residues. V lost 6 bases and J lost 7, with 19 bases in between. Looked up from germline, CDR1 is DFQATT and CDR2 is SNEGSKA (reference sequence). In DNA, the CDR3 is TGCAGTGCGACCGGACAGTTGGGGGGACAGCCCCAGCATTTT. This gives the protein CSATGQLGGQPQHF.

The J gene is TRBJ1-1, the V gene TRBV30; D is uncertain. The V end lost 4 bases, the J end lost 7 bases, and 25 bases lay between the germline ends. CDR3 length: 16 amino acids. Germline values: CDR1 GTSNPN, CDR2 SVGIG (reference sequence). The CDR3 coding sequence is TGTGCCTGGACCCGTCGAGGCGGTTCCCCCCTCTATGAAGCTTTCTTT. Amino acid sequence: CAWTRRGGSPLYEAFF.

The table lists this clonotype with a count of one. The chain carries TRBV12-3 or TRBV12-4 and TRBJ2-1; D possibly corresponds to TRBD2 (6 bases). CDR3 length: 15 residues. V was cut by 2 bases and J by 8 bases, with 16 bases left in between. CDR3 DNA: TGTGCCAGCAGTTTATCTTCTGCGGGGAGCGATGAGCAGTTCTTC. It yields the protein CASSLSSAGSDEQFF.